One sample yielded the 6 T cell receptor beta chains listed below, sequenced in a study of blood T cell repertoires in COVID-19. Only in-frame clones appear in the TCRdb table, and some are missing; sequencing was by immunoSEQ multiplex PCR. The data hold about 270,000 clones, with about 89% observed a single time. Sequencing input: peripheral blood. The receptors here all came from a middle-aged man with active or convalescent COVID-19.

The chain recombines TRBV30 with TRBJ1-4; D not resolved. Trimming pared 0 bases from V and 5 bases from J, leaving 13 bases between. This CDR3 has 15 residues. Per germline, CDR1 GTSNPN and CDR2 SVGIG (reference sequence). The CDR3 DNA reads as TGTGCCTGGAGTGTTAAGGTACAGAGCAATGAAAAACTGTTTTTT. This encodes CAWSVKVQSNEKLFF.

The CDR3 loop is CASSSDRGENTIYF. CDR3 nucleotides: TGTGCCAGCAGTTCCGACAGGGGAGAAAACACCATATATTTT. The gene calls are TRBV2 and TRBJ1-3, with 8 bases fitting TRBD1. The junction had 6 bases not matched to a gene; V was cut back by 5 bases and J by 6 bases. Germline values: CDR1 SNHLY, CDR2 FYNNEI. The CDR3 is 14 amino acids.

The chain has TRBV9 and TRBJ1-1; D may be TRBD1 (5 bases). Germline-derived CDR1 and CDR2 are SGDLS and YYNGEE. The CDR3 has 17 amino acids. Trimming took off 0 bases at V and 0 bases at J, with 15 bases between the two ends. The CDR3 spells CASSVGAGTLVNTEAFF. The CDR3 DNA reads as TGTGCCAGCAGCGTAGGGGCAGGGACTCTGGTGAACACTGAAGCTTTCTTT.

V gene TRBV7-2 combines with J gene TRBJ1-2, with TRBD1 identical over 10 bases. Germline CDR1 reads SGHTA; CDR2 reads FQGNSA. The CDR3 consists of 15 residues. With 0 bases clipped from V and 8 bases from J, the junction kept 6 bases outside the gene matches. CDR3 nucleotide sequence: TGTGCCAGCAGCTTAGCGCCCGGGACAGGGGCAGGCTACACCTTC. This codes for CASSLAPGTGAGYTF.

The CDR3 loop is CASSSQQETQYF. The CDR3 region has the DNA TGTGCCAGCAGTTCTCAGCAAGAGACCCAGTACTTC. This sequence joins TRBV28 and TRBJ2-5; D unclear. Germline V gene sequence: CDR1 MDHEN, CDR2 SYDVKM. The CDR3 covers 12 residues. V lost 4 bases to trimming and J lost 2 bases, with 5 bases between them.

The chain links TRBV6-5 to TRBJ2-1; TRBD1 agrees at 10 bases. The CDR3 is 14 residues long. The ends lost 6 bases at V and 4 bases at J; junction bases unmatched: 3. The germline V gene encodes CDR1 MNHEY and CDR2 SVGAGI. CDR3 loop: CASRRQGAYNEQFF. CDR3 coding DNA: TGTGCCAGCAGAAGACAGGGGGCATACAATGAGCAGTTCTTC.